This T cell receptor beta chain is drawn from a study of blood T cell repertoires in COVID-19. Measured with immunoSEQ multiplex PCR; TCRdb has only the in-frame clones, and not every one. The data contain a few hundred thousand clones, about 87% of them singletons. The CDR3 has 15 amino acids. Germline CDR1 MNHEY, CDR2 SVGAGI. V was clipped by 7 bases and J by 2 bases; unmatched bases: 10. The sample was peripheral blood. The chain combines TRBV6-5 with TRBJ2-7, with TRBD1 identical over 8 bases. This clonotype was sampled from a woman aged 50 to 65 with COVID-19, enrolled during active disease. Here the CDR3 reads CASKIDQGAPYEQYF. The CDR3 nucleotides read TGTGCCAGCAAAATAGATCAGGGGGCTCCCTACGAGCAGTACTTC.